A single sample gave rise to the 29 T cell receptor beta chains below, sequenced in a study of beta chain features in type 1 diabetes. Sequencing targeted expressed TCRB transcripts, as all isolated RNA had been reverse transcribed. TCRdb's copy holds only in-frame clones and misses some; the assay was immunoSEQ multiplex PCR. Seen here are 120,000 to 150,000 clones, 6.9% observed once, and the top ten hold 1.1% to 1.5%. Material: central memory CD4+ T cells from blood. These receptors all come from a woman in her 30s in good health.

The V gene is TRBV2, the J gene TRBJ1-1, with unresolved D. This CDR3 is 14 amino acids long. Trimming took 6 bases from V and 1 from J, leaving 12 bases between them. Per germline, CDR1 SNHLY and CDR2 FYNNEI. The CDR3 loop is CASSRVPGNTEAFF. The DNA of the CDR3 is TGTGCCAGCAGCCGTGTCCCGGGGAACACTGAAGCTTTCTTT.

In its sample, this clone was seen many times. The rearrangement joins TRBV12-5 to TRBJ2-6, with D unclear. The CDR3 covers 15 residues. With 2 bases removed from V and 5 bases from J, the gap between germline ends came to 10 bases. Germline lookup yields CDR1 LGHNT and CDR2 FRNRAP. The CDR3 spells CASGLFSVRANVLTF. In DNA form, the CDR3 reads TGTGCTAGTGGTTTGTTTTCGGTGAGGGCCAACGTCCTGACTTTC.

This chain connects TRBV6-5 to TRBJ1-1; D uncertain. V lost 6 bases and J 0 bases, leaving 14 bases between the germline ends. CDR3 length: 15 amino acids. The germline V gene has CDR1 MNHEY and CDR2 SVGAGI. CDR3 sequence (DNA): TGTGCCAGCAGAAAACTAGGCAGTCTGAACACTGAAGCTTTCTTT. Protein sequence: CASRKLGSLNTEAFF.

This clone was observed once. The chain uses TRBV15 and TRBJ2-5, with D unresolved. Trimming removed 0 bases at V and 0 bases at J, with 8 bases between. The CDR3 extends over 15 amino acids. Germline CDR1 is LNHNV and CDR2 is YYDKDF (reference sequence). The CDR3 sequence: CATSRDSDYQETQYF. The CDR3 nucleotides are TGTGCCACCAGCAGAGACTCTGACTACCAAGAGACCCAGTACTTC.

This clone was picked up a small number of times. The chain combines TRBV28 with TRBJ1-2; the D gene is possibly TRBD1 (5 bases). Germline assignment: CDR1 MDHEN and CDR2 SYDVKM. The length of the CDR3 is 15 residues. V lost 6 bases and J lost 4, with 18 bases in between. CDR3 bases: TGTGCCAGCAGCCACAACCAGGGTCCCCGCTATGGCTACACCTTC. This translates into CASSHNQGPRYGYTF.

This clone was seen more than once but under ten times. The chain joins TRBV25-1 to TRBJ1-4; tentatively, D is TRBD1 (6 bases). The CDR3 loop spans 16 amino acids. V was clipped by 1 base and J by 1 base, with 10 bases between them. The germline V gene encodes CDR1 MGHDK and CDR2 SYGVNS. CDR3 sequence: CASSEFKGQTNEKLFF. The CDR3 coding sequence is TGTGCCAGCAGTGAATTTAAGGGACAAACTAATGAAAAACTGTTTTTT. Filled out from reference TRBV25-1 and TRBJ1-4, the complete variable domain reads EADIYQTPRYLVIGTGKKITLECSQTMGHDKMYWYQQDPGMELHLIHYSYGVNSTEKGDLSSESTVSRIRTEHFPLTLESARPSHTSQYLCASSEFKGQTNEKLFFGSGTQLSVL.

This clone has a handful of counts. The chain carries TRBV18 and TRBJ1-2; D might be TRBD1 (6 bases). V was pared by 6 bases and J by 3 bases, with 11 bases between. CDR1 and CDR2 from the germline V gene are KGHSH and LQKENI. The CDR3 consists of 13 residues. For the CDR3, the DNA is TGTGCCAGCTCCGCGGGGGCAGACTATGGCTACACCTTC. It is translated as CASSAGADYGYTF.

The table lists this clone with a few counts. The V gene is TRBV5-7, the J gene TRBJ2-2, with 8 bases aligning to TRBD1. TRBV5-7 is recorded as an ORF, its role being uncertain. Losses at the gene ends were 4 bases for V and 7 bases for J; bases not matched to a gene: 9. CDR3 size: 15 residues. The CDR3 DNA is TGTGCCAGCAGCCACAGGGGGTCTTGTGACGGGGAGCTGTTTTTT. It is translated as CASSHRGSCDGELFF.

The CDR3 region is CASQTGGSSGQPQHF. DNA of the CDR3: TGTGCCAGCCAGACAGGGGGCTCGTCGGGCCAGCCCCAGCATTTT. The chain joins TRBV2 to TRBJ1-5; 10 nucleotides align to TRBD1. With 8 bases clipped from V and 7 bases from J, the junction kept 11 bases outside the gene matches. CDR1 and CDR2 from the germline V gene are SNHLY and FYNNEI. This CDR3 region has 15 residues.

This clone was observed a handful of times. The chain couples TRBV7-9 to TRBJ2-1, with 12 positions matching TRBD2. Trimming at V came to 4 bases and at J to 6 bases, leaving 4 bases not matched to a gene. The CDR3 contains 15 residues. Germline V lookup: CDR1 SEHNR, CDR2 FQNEAQ (reference sequence). Here the CDR3 DNA reads TGTGCCAGCAGCTCTCCACTAGCGGGAGGCAATGAGCAGTTCTTC. Its protein product is CASSSPLAGGNEQFF.

This clone appeared a few times. J is TRBJ2-7 and V is TRBV28, with 8 positions matching TRBD1. CDR1 is MDHEN and CDR2 is SYDVKM in the germline V gene. Trimming cost V 6 bases and J 1 base; bases outside gene matches: 8. CDR3 length equals 15 residues. The CDR3 DNA reads TGTGCCAGCAGGGAGACCGGGACAGGTTCCTACGAGCAGTACTTC. It codes for CASRETGTGSYEQYF.

This clone was observed a handful of times. The chain couples TRBV6-6 to TRBJ2-7; 8 nucleotides line up with TRBD1. The germline V gene has CDR1 MNHNY and CDR2 SVGAGI (reference sequence). The CDR3 is 16 amino acids. Losses at the gene ends were 4 bases for V and 2 bases for J; bases not matched to a gene: 10. CDR3 region: CASSFPPGTGPYEQYF. The CDR3 DNA is TGTGCCAGCAGTTTCCCCCCCGGGACAGGACCCTACGAGCAGTACTTC.

The chain uses TRBV19 and TRBJ2-1; 9 positions agree with TRBD2. The germline CDR1 and CDR2 sequences are LNHDA and SQIVND (reference sequence). This CDR3 is built from 14 residues. V lost 1 base, J lost 10 bases, and 5 bases stayed unmatched. CDR3 region: CASSIGDSGREQFF. In DNA form, the CDR3 reads TGTGCCAGTAGTATAGGCGATAGCGGGAGAGAGCAGTTCTTC.

This chain uses TRBV28 with TRBJ2-5; 7 bases line up with TRBD2. The J call is doubtful: the DNA matches TRBJ2-7 better. This CDR3 has 14 residues. The V gene's germline CDR1 is MDHEN and CDR2 SYDVKM. This chain's CDR3 is CASSLAGASYEQYF. The CDR3 DNA is TGTGCCAGCAGTTTAGCGGGAGCCTCCTACGAGCAGTACTTC.

The J gene is TRBJ2-5, the V gene TRBV28; 7 bases match TRBD2. The germline gives CDR1 MDHEN, CDR2 SYDVKM. V dropped 6 bases and J dropped 7; count of bases not matched to a gene: 11. This CDR3 is 14 amino acids long. CDR3 nucleotide sequence: TGTGCCAGCAGGCCCGTCGGGAGGATAGTGACCCAGTACTTC. Its translation: CASRPVGRIVTQYF.

The sample holds many counts of this clone. The genes are TRBV19 and TRBJ1-1; a possible D gene is TRBD1 (5 bases). Trimming took 6 bases from V and 4 from J, leaving 12 bases between them. This CDR3 contains 13 residues. Germline CDR1 is LNHDA and CDR2 is SQIVND (reference sequence). In DNA, the CDR3 is TGTGCCAGTAGGGGCTCCCAGGGCACTGAAGCTTTCTTT. Translation gives CASRGSQGTEAFF.

This clone was recorded a few times. This rearrangement joins TRBV11-2 to TRBJ2-5; D perhaps matches TRBD2 (7 bases). V was trimmed by 1 base and J by 5 bases, leaving 17 bases between them. The CDR3 is 16 residues long. Germline assignment: CDR1 SGHAT and CDR2 FQNNGV. The CDR3 loop is CASSLVRGANGETQYF. Written as DNA, the CDR3 is TGTGCCAGCAGCTTAGTTCGGGGGGCGAACGGCGAGACCCAGTACTTC. Full variable domain (rest looked up from reference TRBV11-2 and TRBJ2-5): EAGVAQSPRYKIIEKRQSVAFWCNPISGHATLYWYQQILGQGPKLLIQFQNNGVVDDSQLPKDRFSAERLKGVDSTLKIQPAKLEDSAVYLCASSLVRGANGETQYFGPGTRLLVL.

The V call is TRBV7-2, the J call TRBJ1-3, with 8 bases that match TRBD1. V shed 5 bases and J 2 bases; nucleotides not matched to a gene: 2. The CDR3 is 14 amino acids. Per the germline V gene, CDR1 is SGHTA and CDR2 is FQGNSA. In DNA, the CDR3 is TGTGCCAGCAGCCCACAGGGGGCTGGAAACACCATATATTTT. Translating gives CASSPQGAGNTIYF.

The chain carries TRBV7-2 and TRBJ2-3; 7 bases are a match to TRBD1. CDR1 is SGHTA, CDR2 FQGNSA, per germline. With 2 bases clipped from V and 0 bases from J, the junction kept 8 bases outside the gene matches. This CDR3 has 17 amino acids. The DNA of the CDR3 is TGTGCCAGCAGCTTAACAATCGACAGGGCTAGCACAGATACGCAGTATTTT. It codes for CASSLTIDRASTDTQYF.

The chain uses TRBV6-1 and TRBJ1-5; the D is unclear. The length of the CDR3 is 14 residues. The V end was cut by 5 bases, the J end by 3 bases, with 11 bases between. Germline CDR1 and CDR2: MNHNS and SASEGT. DNA for the CDR3: TGTGCCAGCAGTTCAACGGTGGTCAATCAGCCCCAGCATTTT. This gives the protein CASSSTVVNQPQHF.

The V call is TRBV6-5, the J call TRBJ2-5; a possible D gene is TRBD1 (5 bases). CDR3 length equals 13 residues. CDR1 and CDR2 from the germline V gene are MNHEY and SVGAGI. The V end lost 6 bases, the J end lost 4 bases, and 12 bases lay between the germline ends. The CDR3 nucleotides are TGTGCCAGCAGGGTGGCAGGGATAGAGACCCAGTACTTC. It yields the protein CASRVAGIETQYF.

The chain carries TRBV5-1 and TRBJ2-1, with 10 bases lining up with TRBD2. This CDR3 contains 16 residues. Losses at the gene ends were 3 bases for V and 4 bases for J; bases not matched to a gene: 7. The germline gives CDR1 SGHRS, CDR2 YFSETQ. The CDR3: CASSSILAGGYNEQFF. The DNA of the CDR3 is TGCGCCAGCAGCTCAATTTTAGCGGGAGGATACAATGAGCAGTTCTTC. The whole variable domain, remainder taken from reference TRBV5-1 and TRBJ2-1, is KAGVTQTPRYLIKTRGQQVTLSCSPISGHRSVSWYQQTPGQGLQFLFEYFSETQRNKGNFPGRFSGRQFSNSRSEMNVSTLELGDSALYLCASSSILAGGYNEQFFGPGTRLTVL.

This chain uses TRBV28 with TRBJ2-7; 7 positions agree with TRBD1. The CDR3 spans 14 residues. V gave up 6 bases and J gave up 2 bases; unmatched junction bases: 7. Germline CDR1 MDHEN, CDR2 SYDVKM. The CDR3 spells CASRLGTATYEQYF. The CDR3 nucleotides read TGTGCCAGCAGGCTCGGGACAGCCACCTACGAGCAGTACTTC.

This clone has more than one count but fewer than ten. V gene TRBV7-9 combines with J gene TRBJ1-2; 8 nucleotides match TRBD1. J lost 2 bases, V lost 5 bases, and 4 bases had no gene match. The CDR3 is 14 residues long. Per the germline V gene, CDR1 is SEHNR and CDR2 is FQNEAQ (reference sequence). CDR3 amino acids: CASSRDRGNYGYTF. In nucleotides, the CDR3 is TGTGCCAGCAGCCGCGACAGGGGAAACTATGGCTACACCTTC. The full variable domain, completed using reference TRBV7-9 and TRBJ1-2, is DTGVSQNPRHKITKRGQNVTFRCDPISEHNRLYWYRQTLGQGPEFLTYFQNEAQLEKSRLLSDRFSAERPKGSFSTLEIQRTEQGDSAMYLCASSRDRGNYGYTFGSGTRLTVV.

The chain employs TRBV9 and TRBJ2-5, with D possibly being TRBD2 (5 bases). V lost 6 bases and J lost 6, with 12 bases in between. Germline assignment: CDR1 SGDLS and CDR2 YYNGEE. There are 12 residues in the CDR3. The CDR3 loop is CASNSGGKTQYF. Written as DNA, the CDR3 is TGTGCCAGCAACTCCGGAGGAAAGACCCAGTACTTC.

The table lists this clone with a few counts. The V call is TRBV7-2, the J call TRBJ2-1, with 14 bases lining up with TRBD2. From germline, CDR1 is SGHTA and CDR2 FQGNSA. The CDR3 totals 18 residues. V was clipped by 5 bases and J by 6 bases; unmatched bases: 12. The CDR3 region is CASSQDSPGLAGVNEQFF. DNA for the CDR3: TGTGCCAGCAGCCAAGATAGTCCGGGACTAGCGGGAGTCAATGAGCAGTTCTTC.

This clone turned up a few times. V is TRBV9 and J is TRBJ2-7; TRBD2 aligns across 9 bases. The junction had 6 bases not matched to a gene; V was cut back by 0 bases and J by 2 bases. Germline CDR1 reads SGDLS; CDR2 reads YYNGEE. The CDR3 is 16 amino acids. CDR3 sequence reads: CASSVGPSSGTYEQYF. CDR3 nucleotides: TGTGCCAGCAGCGTAGGCCCGTCTAGCGGGACCTACGAGCAGTACTTC.

This chain connects TRBV6-6 to TRBJ2-7, with 11 bases fitting TRBD2. CDR3 length: 14 residues. Germline values: CDR1 MNHNY, CDR2 SVGAGI (reference sequence). Germline trimming cut 5 bases from V and 2 bases from J; bases unmatched to any gene: 2. Here the CDR3 reads CASSGTSGAYEQYF. The CDR3 bases are TGTGCCAGCAGTGGGACTAGCGGAGCCTACGAGCAGTACTTC.

This clone was observed a handful of times. This sequence joins TRBV29-1 and TRBJ1-1, with D possibly TRBD1 on 5 matching bases. The CDR3 extends over 15 amino acids. V lost 0 bases and J 4 bases, leaving 15 bases between the germline ends. Germline CDR1 and CDR2: SQVTM and ANQGSEA. CDR3 nucleotide sequence: TGCAGCGTTGAAGACCAGGGCGGGGTAGCCACTGAAGCTTTCTTT. It is translated as CSVEDQGGVATEAFF.